This T cell receptor (beta chain) derives from a study of beta chain features in type 1 diabetes. In the study overall: Taken together, all samples contributed 107,917,701 examined sorted cells. Findings and caveats of the study: Across all four CD4+ subsets, people with type 1 diabetes showed modestly shorter TCRB CDR3s.

V gave up 4 bases and J gave up 3 bases, with 10 bases separating them. CDR1 is SQVTM and CDR2 is ANQGSEA in the germline V gene. CDR3 length: 13 amino acids. Of the isolated RNA, all was reverse transcribed, and so the sequenced material was expressed TCRB transcripts. TCRdb keeps only in-frame clones here, not all; method: immunoSEQ multiplex PCR. Of over 150,000 clones listed, approximately 7.8% are singletons. Purity of each sorted population was above 95%. As regards this clone: What it binds is not known.

The material sequenced was central memory CD4+ T cells from blood. The clonotype comes from a woman between 35 and 50 years old with type 1 diabetes. The chain uses TRBV29-1 and TRBJ1-5; a possible D gene is TRBD1 (5 bases). For the CDR3, the DNA is TGCAGCGTTGTCTCAGGGCTCAATCAGCCCCAGCATTTT. Translation: CSVVSGLNQPQHF. Together with reference TRBV29-1 and TRBJ1-5, the CDR3 gives the full variable domain: SAVISQKPSRDICQRGTSLTIQCQVDSQVTMMFWYRQQPGQSLTLIATANQGSEATYESGFVIDKFPISRPNLTFSTLTVSNMSPEDSSIYLCSVVSGLNQPQHFGDGTRLSIL.